Listed below are T cell receptor beta chains from one sample, sequenced in a study of blood T cell repertoires in COVID-19. Some clones are missing from TCRdb's copy, which holds only in-frame ones; the method was immunoSEQ multiplex PCR. The profile shows approximately 140,000 clones, around 82% of them singletons. Material for sequencing was peripheral blood. The receptors originated from a man in his 60s with acute or convalescent COVID-19. CDR3s include the opening cysteine and the closing phenylalanine or tryptophan.

TRBJ2-3,TRBV9,CASSVIEGRVGTQYF
TRBJ1-1,TRBV7-8,CASSLDHGGNTEAFF
TRBJ2-7,TRBV15,CATSPGQGFYEQYF
TRBJ2-1,TRBV5-1,CASSLGQGTYNEQFF
TRBJ2-5,TRBV29-1,CSVVTSGVLETQYF
TRBJ2-2,TRBV5-1,CASSLEGRTGELFF
TRBJ2-3,TRBV4-2,CASSFKLAGEGDTQYF
TRBJ1-1,TRBV19,CASSIVGRGEAFF
TRBJ1-5,TRBV19,CASSILEGLGGNQPQHF
TRBJ2-5,TRBV12-2,CASRLGYEETQYF
TRBJ2-1,TRBV11-2,CASSWSGRGYNEQFF
TRBJ1-1,TRBV18,CASSPKRGASTEAFF
TRBJ2-3,TRBV3-1/TRBV3-2,CASSSQGSGTDTQYF
TRBJ1-2,TRBV28,CASTQGANYGYTF
TRBJ2-1,TRBV7-9,CASSLGQPNNEQFF
TRBJ2-7,TRBV21-1,CASRRGPIYEQYF
TRBJ2-7,TRBV5-1,CASSLGTKGLYEQYF
TRBJ1-5,TRBV27,CASRAGTGHQPQHF
TRBJ2-1,TRBV30,CAWSGIWGDNEQFF
TRBJ2-2,TRBV11-2,CASSFYNANTGELFF
TRBJ2-6,TRBV19,CASSRPGQGSGANVLTF
TRBJ1-6,TRBV27,CASSPGQGVFSYNSPLHF
TRBJ1-2,TRBV5-6,CASSLEQTSYGYTF
TRBJ1-1,TRBV6-1,CASSEGGFTEAFF
TRBJ2-2,TRBV3-1/TRBV3-2,CASSPMWEGGTGELFF
TRBJ2-2,TRBV5-1,CASSLGQGGTGELFF
TRBJ2-5,TRBV6-5,CASSYGGGRVETQYF
TRBJ2-5,TRBV5-1,CASSSTREETQYF
TRBJ1-5,TRBV2,CASSPRQGDQPQHF
TRBJ1-2,TRBV5-1,CASSNRDRDVMGGYTF
TRBJ1-4,TRBV5-6,CASSRAGTGGIATNEKLFF
TRBJ2-3,TRBV24-1,CATSDVRPGDTDTQYF
TRBJ1-2,TRBV5-1,CASSPGTGIAQGDGYTF
TRBJ1-2,TRBV6-5,CASSSTGNYGYTF
TRBJ2-1,TRBV19,CASSIGKIGEENNEQFF
TRBJ2-7,TRBV28,CASSEAGTGTSYEQYF
TRBJ1-6,TRBV2,CASSPRGSSYNSPLHF
TRBJ2-3,TRBV5-4,CASSLQGDTQYF
TRBJ2-3,TRBV5-4,CASSLATDTQYF
TRBJ2-5,TRBV5-1,CASSTTGGIGETQYF